This T cell receptor (beta chain) was captured in a study of blood T cells in healthy people across ages (dated by TCRdb to about 2015). With respect to the entire study: In model experiments, roughly one uniquely barcoded TCR beta cDNA molecule per two T cells was captured by template switching. The study measured age-related changes in TCR beta repertoire diversity using deep sequencing normalized with unique cDNA molecular identifiers. Four age groups were formed from the donors: young (average 16 years), middle-aged (approximately 40), aged (roughly 56) and long-lived (around 82). Donors of different ages were randomly distributed across sequencing lanes to avoid experimental bias. For two donors (one aged 18 to 29 and one aged 80 or older), the study analyzed two additional independent replicas of 1 million unique cDNA reads from the same blood draw.

To note about this clonotype: The specificity of this receptor is unknown. The junction departs from germline at one end; a sequencing error may be responsible.

General study outcomes and caveats: There was a strong correlation between observed TCR beta diversity and the percentage of naive T cells measured by flow cytometry. As age increased, observed TCR beta diversity per million T cells dropped in a roughly linear way, and a significant reduction was already evident by age about 40. Because profiling used bulk unsorted PBMCs, naive and antigen-experienced compartments could not be compared conclusively. Donor CMV infection status was unknown, potentially confounding age-related changes in expanded clonotypes. Total diversity estimates from one million sequenced T cells were considered lower bounds and underestimates. Compared with the aged group, the long-lived group had more naive CD4+ T cells, fewer expanded clones and increased TCR diversity, suggesting age selection.

The library was obtained by 5' RACE. TCRdb records Illumina HiSeq 2500 as the sequencer. A second PCR of about 6 to 12 cycles was performed with a sample-barcoded 5' primer and a J-beta primer mix. Each TCR beta cDNA molecule received a unique molecular identifier from a template-switch 5' adaptor carrying 12 random nucleotides. At least 3 million CDR3-containing paired-end reads were obtained from each sample. First-strand cDNA synthesis was performed from all RNA using the Mint cDNA synthesis kit, with priming by a TRBC-specific oligonucleotide. All cDNA was treated with uracil-DNA glycosylase and then went through a first 18-cycle PCR with the universal primers M1SS and BC2_uni_R. The source study handled its data this way. For normalization, 1 million high-quality reads were randomly selected from each sample, with every read carrying a distinct molecular identifier. Instead of being binned into consensus sequences, reads with shared molecular identifiers were discarded. CDR3 identification, clonotype clustering and error correction used MiTCR with a Q25 quality threshold and the strictest error-elimination algorithm. A nonparametric unseen species model with Euler transformation was used to estimate lower-bound total TCR beta diversity. TCRdb itself trimmed the public reads at Q25 with fastp, ran MiXCR and retained productive beta chains. Rows merge per CDR3 protein into single entries with the most common DNA and genes. TCRdb's processing, not the authors', yielded these V and J calls. A total of just over 1 million distinct CDR3 sequences appear in this sample, 35% to 50% of them only once. The ten largest clones represent around 18% of the sample.

The cysteine opens and the phenylalanine closes a CDR3 of 13 amino acids. The retained sequence is limited to the CDR3, 39 bases, with the frame set at the first base. Reading the germline V gene (reference sequence) gives CDR1 LGHDT and CDR2 YNNKEL. The 39 donors, aged 6 to 90 years, were systemically healthy Caucasian individuals from Russia. Around 10 milliliters of peripheral blood were drawn from each donor into EDTA-treated Vacutainer tubes. Ficoll-Paque density-gradient centrifugation was used to isolate PBMCs, with at least 6.5 million obtained per sample. Trizol reagent was used to extract total RNA from PBMCs, with at least 5 micrograms per sample. Naive CD45RAhigh/CD27high T cell percentages were measured by flow cytometry on a PBMC aliquot from every donor.

Sample: blood. This sequence uses TRBV3-1 and TRBJ2-7, with 7 bases in between that match TRBD1. The sequence was obtained from a woman aged 55-69 years in good health. The DNA sequence is TGTACCAGCAGCCAGGGACAGATCTACGAGCAGTACTTC. It encodes CTSSQGQIYEQYF.